This TCR beta chain was profiled in a study of cytomegalovirus exposure and HLA in healthy donors. On the study more broadly: Genotyping showed roughly 76% of 398 donors falling in the Caucasian-associated ancestry cluster.

Germline V gives CDR1 LGHNT, CDR2 FRNRAP. The CDR3 sequence is 16 residues long. With 0 bases removed from V and 2 bases from J, the gap between germline ends came to 14 bases. It was with 60 Vbeta and 13 Jbeta primers that the PCR ran. Assay used: immunoSEQ multiplex PCR; TCRdb lists only in-frame clones, some missing. The table shows 75,000 to 100,000 clones, with 65% to 75% occurring only once. This sequence joins TRBV12-5 and TRBJ2-7, with D perhaps TRBD1 (7 bases). The sequenced sample was PBMCs. The sequence came from a woman between 65 and 79 years old in good health and CMV-seropositive. This chain's CDR3 is CASGLVIGGQTYEQYF. The CDR3 bases are TGTGCTAGTGGTTTGGTCATCGGGGGACAGACCTACGAGCAGTACTTC.